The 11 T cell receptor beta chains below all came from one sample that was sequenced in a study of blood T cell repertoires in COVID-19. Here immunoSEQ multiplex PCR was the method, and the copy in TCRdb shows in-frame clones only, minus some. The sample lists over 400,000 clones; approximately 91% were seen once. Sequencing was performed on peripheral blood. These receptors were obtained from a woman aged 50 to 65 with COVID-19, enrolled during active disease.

The CDR3 protein is CASSPDSSYEQYF. The CDR3 DNA reads TGTGCCAGCAGCCCGGACAGCTCCTACGAGCAGTACTTC. V is TRBV7-8 and J is TRBJ2-7, with a tentative D call TRBD1 (6 bases). This CDR3 region has 13 residues. CDR1 is SGHVS, CDR2 FQNEAQ, per germline. Trimming pared 5 bases from V and 0 bases from J, leaving 8 bases between. The full variable domain, rest sourced from reference TRBV7-8 and TRBJ2-7, is GAGVSQSPRYKVAKRGQDVALRCDPISGHVSLFWYQQALGQGPEFLTYFQNEAQLDKSGLPSDRFFAERPEGSVSTLKIQRTQQEDSAVYLCASSPDSSYEQYFGPGTRLTVT.

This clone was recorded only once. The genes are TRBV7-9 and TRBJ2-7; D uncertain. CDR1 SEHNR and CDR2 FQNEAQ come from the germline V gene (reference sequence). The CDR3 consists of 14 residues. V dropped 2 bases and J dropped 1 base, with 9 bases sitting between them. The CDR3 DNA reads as TGTGCCAGCAGCTTAACAGACGGATCCTACGAGCAGTACTTC. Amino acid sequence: CASSLTDGSYEQYF. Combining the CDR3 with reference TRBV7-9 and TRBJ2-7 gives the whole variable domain DTGVSQNPRHKITKRGQNVTFRCDPISEHNRLYWYRQTLGQGPEFLTYFQNEAQLEKSRLLSDRFSAERPKGSFSTLEIQRTEQGDSAMYLCASSLTDGSYEQYFGPGTRLTVT.

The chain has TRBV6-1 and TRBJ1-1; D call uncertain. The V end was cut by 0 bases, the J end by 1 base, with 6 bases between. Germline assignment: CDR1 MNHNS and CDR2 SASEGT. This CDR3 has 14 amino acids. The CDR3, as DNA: TGTGCCAGCAGTGAAGCATACGGGAACACTGAAGCTTTCTTT. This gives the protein CASSEAYGNTEAFF.

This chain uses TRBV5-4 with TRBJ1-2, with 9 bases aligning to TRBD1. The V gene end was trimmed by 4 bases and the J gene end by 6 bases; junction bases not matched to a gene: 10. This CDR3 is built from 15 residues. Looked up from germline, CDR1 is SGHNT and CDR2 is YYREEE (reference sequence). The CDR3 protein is CASSPDRGSADGYTF. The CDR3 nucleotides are TGTGCCAGCAGCCCGGACAGGGGTTCTGCCGATGGCTACACCTTC.

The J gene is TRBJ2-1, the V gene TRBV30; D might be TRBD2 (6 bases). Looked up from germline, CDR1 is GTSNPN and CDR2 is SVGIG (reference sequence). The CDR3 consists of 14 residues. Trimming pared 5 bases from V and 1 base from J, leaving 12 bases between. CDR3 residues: CAWSRDSSYNEQFF. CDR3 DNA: TGTGCCTGGTCCCGGGACTCGTCCTACAATGAGCAGTTCTTC.

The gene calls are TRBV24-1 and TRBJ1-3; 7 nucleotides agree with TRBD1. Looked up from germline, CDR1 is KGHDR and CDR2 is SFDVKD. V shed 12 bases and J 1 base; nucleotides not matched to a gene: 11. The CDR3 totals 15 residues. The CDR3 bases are TGTGCCCGCACCGGCGGGACAGTTTCTGGAAACACCATATATTTT. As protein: CARTGGTVSGNTIYF.

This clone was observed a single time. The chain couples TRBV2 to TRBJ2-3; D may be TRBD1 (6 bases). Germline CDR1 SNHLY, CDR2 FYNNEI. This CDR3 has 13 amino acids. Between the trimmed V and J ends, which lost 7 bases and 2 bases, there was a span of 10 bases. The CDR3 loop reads CASNRQDTDTQYF. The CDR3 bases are TGTGCCAGCAATAGACAGGACACAGATACGCAGTATTTT.

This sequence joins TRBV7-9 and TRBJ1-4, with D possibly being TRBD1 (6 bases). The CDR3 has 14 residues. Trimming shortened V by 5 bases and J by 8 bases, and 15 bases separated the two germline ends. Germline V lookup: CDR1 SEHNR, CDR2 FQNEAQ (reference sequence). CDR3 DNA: TGTGCCAGCAGCGATACAGGGTCAGGGGAAAAACTGTTTTTT. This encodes CASSDTGSGEKLFF.

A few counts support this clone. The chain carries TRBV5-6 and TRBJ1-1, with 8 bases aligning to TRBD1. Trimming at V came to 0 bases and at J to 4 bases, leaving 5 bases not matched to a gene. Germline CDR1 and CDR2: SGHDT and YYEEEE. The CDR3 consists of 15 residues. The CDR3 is CASSLGGQGLTEAFF. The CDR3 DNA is TGTGCCAGCAGCTTGGGAGGACAGGGTCTCACTGAAGCTTTCTTT.

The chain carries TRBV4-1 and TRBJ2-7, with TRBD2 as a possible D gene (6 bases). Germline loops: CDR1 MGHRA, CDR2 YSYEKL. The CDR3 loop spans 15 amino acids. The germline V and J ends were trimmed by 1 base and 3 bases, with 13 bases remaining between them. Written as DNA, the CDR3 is TGCGCCAGCAGCCAAGTCCCGGGAGAGGGCTACGAGCAGTACTTC. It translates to CASSQVPGEGYEQYF.

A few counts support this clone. The CDR3 DNA reads as TGTGCCAGCAGTTTAGAGGGTGGGAACACTGAAGCTTTCTTT. As protein: CASSLEGGNTEAFF. The V and J genes are TRBV28 and TRBJ1-1; D not certain. Trimming cost V 2 bases and J 1 base, with 8 bases left between them. Germline values: CDR1 MDHEN, CDR2 SYDVKM. There are 14 residues in the CDR3.